Here is one T cell receptor beta chain with its context. The antigen remains undetermined. V lost 6 bases and J lost 11; bases outside the gene matches: 12. Per germline, CDR1 SNHLY and CDR2 FYNNEI. This CDR3 spans 14 amino acids. The entry originates in a study of T cell responses to AZD1222 COVID-19 vaccine. The data were produced by immunoSEQ multiplex PCR, yet TCRdb's version contains in-frame clones alone and is incomplete. The sample has about 140,000 clones, 88% seen once. Study results and caveats: The peak T cell response came first, and repertoires were sampled only after it. Most donors were white British, females outnumbered males, and clonal diversity was possibly underestimated.

The sequence came from an adult who received the AZD1222 COVID-19 vaccine. The chain couples TRBV2 to TRBJ1-1; 10 positions match TRBD1. This specimen was peripheral blood, taken 28 days after the second AZD1222 dose. The chain's CDR3 is CASRRGDRGFGAFF. In nucleotides, the CDR3 is TGTGCCAGCAGGAGGGGGGACAGGGGCTTCGGTGCTTTCTTT.